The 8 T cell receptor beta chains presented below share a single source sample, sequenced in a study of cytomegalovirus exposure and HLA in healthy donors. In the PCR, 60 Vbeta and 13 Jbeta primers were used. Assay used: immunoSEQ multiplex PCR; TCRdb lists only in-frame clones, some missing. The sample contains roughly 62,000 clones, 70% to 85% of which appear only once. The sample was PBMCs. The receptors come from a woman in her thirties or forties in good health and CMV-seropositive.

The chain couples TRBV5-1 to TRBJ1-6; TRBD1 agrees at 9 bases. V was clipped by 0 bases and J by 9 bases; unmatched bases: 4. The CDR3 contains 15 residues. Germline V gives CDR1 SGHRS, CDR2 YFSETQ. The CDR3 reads CASSLGTGVISPLHF. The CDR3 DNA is TGCGCCAGCAGCTTGGGGACAGGGGTGATTTCACCCCTCCACTTT.

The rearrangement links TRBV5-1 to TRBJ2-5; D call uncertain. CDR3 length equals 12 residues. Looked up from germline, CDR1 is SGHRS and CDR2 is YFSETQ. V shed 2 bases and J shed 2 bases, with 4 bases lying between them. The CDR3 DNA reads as TGCGCCAGCAGCTTTAGTCAAGAGACCCAGTACTTC. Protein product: CASSFSQETQYF.

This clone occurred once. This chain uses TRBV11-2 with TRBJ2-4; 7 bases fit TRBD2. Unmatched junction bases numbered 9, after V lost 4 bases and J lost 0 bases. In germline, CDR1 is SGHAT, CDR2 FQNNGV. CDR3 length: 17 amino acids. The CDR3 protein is CASSYPREGVAKNIQYF. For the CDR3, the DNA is TGTGCCAGCAGCTACCCCAGGGAGGGAGTAGCCAAAAACATTCAGTACTTC.

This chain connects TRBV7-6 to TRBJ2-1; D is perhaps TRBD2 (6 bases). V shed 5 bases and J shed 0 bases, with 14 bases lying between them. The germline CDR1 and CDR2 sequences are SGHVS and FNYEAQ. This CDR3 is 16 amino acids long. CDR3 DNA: TGTGCCAGCAGCCGAACTAGCCCCAGCTCCTACAATGAGCAGTTCTTC. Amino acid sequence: CASSRTSPSSYNEQFF.

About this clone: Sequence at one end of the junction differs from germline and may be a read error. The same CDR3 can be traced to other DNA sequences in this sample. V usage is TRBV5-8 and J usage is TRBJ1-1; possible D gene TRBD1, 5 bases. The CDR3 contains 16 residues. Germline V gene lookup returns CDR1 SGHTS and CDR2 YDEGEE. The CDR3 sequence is CASSLAVGVGNTEAFF. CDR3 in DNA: TGCGCCAGCAGCTTGGCGGTAGGGGTCGGGAACACTGAAGCTTTCTTT.

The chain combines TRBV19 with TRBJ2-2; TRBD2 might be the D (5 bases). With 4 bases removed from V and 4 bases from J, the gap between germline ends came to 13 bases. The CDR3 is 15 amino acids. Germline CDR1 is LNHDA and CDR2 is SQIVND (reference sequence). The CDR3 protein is CASSTRTAPTGELFF. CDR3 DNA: TGTGCCAGTAGTACACGGACTGCCCCCACCGGGGAGCTGTTTTTT. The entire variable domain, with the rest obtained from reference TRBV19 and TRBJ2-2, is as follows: DGGITQSPKYLFRKEGQNVTLSCEQNLNHDAMYWYRQDPGQGLRLIYYSQIVNDFQKGDIAEGYSVSREKKESFPLTVTSAQKNPTAFYLCASSTRTAPTGELFFGEGSRLTVL.

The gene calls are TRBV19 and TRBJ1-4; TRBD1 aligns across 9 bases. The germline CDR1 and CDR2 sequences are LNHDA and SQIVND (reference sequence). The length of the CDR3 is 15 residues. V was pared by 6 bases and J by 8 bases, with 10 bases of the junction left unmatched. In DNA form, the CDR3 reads TGTGCCAGTAGGACAAACACAGGGGGCGAGGAAAAACTGTTTTTT. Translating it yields CASRTNTGGEEKLFF.

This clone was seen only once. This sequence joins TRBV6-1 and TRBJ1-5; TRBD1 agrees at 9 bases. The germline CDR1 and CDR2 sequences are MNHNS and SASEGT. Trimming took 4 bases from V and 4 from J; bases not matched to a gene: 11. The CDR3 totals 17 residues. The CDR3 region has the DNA TGTGCCAGCAGTGGATGGCTCAGGGACAGGGTAAATCAGCCCCAGCATTTT. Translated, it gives CASSGWLRDRVNQPQHF.